The present T cell receptor beta chain was sequenced within a study of blood T cells in healthy people across ages. Whole-study results and caveats: Observed TCR beta diversity showed a strong correlation with the percentage of naive T cells as measured by flow cytometry.

Then a second PCR, running about 7 to 11 cycles, was carried out with a sample-barcoded 5' primer and a J-beta primer mix. TCRdb recomputed calls from the 5' RACE reads with MiXCR, one row per CDR3 protein. The sample records hundreds of thousands of distinct CDR3 sequences, 25% to 30% being singletons. In regard to this clonotype: What it binds is unknown.

Per sample, no less than 5 micrograms of total RNA were extracted. The CDR3 spans 16 residues. Trimming cost V 2 bases and J 0 bases, with 10 bases left between them. CDR1 and CDR2 from the germline V gene are KGHDR and SFDVKD. These data also featured in a second study, about T cells of mothers and their children.

This TCR came from a boy aged 5-17 years in good health. V gene TRBV24-1 combines with J gene TRBJ2-1; D remains unclear. The sequencing input was blood. DNA of the CDR3: TGTGCCACCAGTGATTCTTGGCGTAGCTCCTACAATGAGCAGTTCTTC. It is translated as CATSDSWRSSYNEQFF.